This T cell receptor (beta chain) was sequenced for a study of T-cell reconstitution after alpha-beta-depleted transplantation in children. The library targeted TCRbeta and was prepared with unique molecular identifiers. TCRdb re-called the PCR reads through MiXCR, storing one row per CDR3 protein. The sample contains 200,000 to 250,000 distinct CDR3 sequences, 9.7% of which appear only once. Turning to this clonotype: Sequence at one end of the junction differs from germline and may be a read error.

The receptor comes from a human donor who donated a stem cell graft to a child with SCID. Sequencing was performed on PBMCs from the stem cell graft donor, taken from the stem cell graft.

The CDR3 spells CSASYSFTGEPFF. The DNA for the CDR3 is TGCAGTGCTAGCTACTCATTCACCGGGGAGCCGTTTTTT. This chain uses TRBV20-1 with TRBJ2-2; perhaps TRBD2 as D (5 bases). The V gene's germline CDR1 is DFQATT and CDR2 SNEGSKA (reference sequence). There are 13 residues in the CDR3.